One and the same sample provided the 22 T cell receptor beta chains below, sequenced in a study of blood T cells in healthy people across ages. With a J-beta primer mix and a sample-barcoded 5' primer, a second PCR ran about 7 to 12 cycles. Each CDR3 protein is one row after TCRdb ran MiXCR on the 5' RACE reads. The data contain fewer than 2 million distinct CDR3 sequences, roughly two fifths of them seen just once; the ten biggest clones take up roughly 24%. The sample taken for sequencing was blood. The receptors stem from a human donor in good health.

The rearrangement uses TRBV5-1 and TRBJ1-1; D is perhaps TRBD1 (5 bases). Germline CDR1 is SGHRS and CDR2 is YFSETQ. The CDR3 contains 15 residues. Trimming removed 4 bases from V and 1 base from J, with 14 bases in between. The CDR3 DNA reads as TGCGCCAGCAGCACCACAACGGGACGGAACACTGAAGCTTTCTTT. It encodes CASSTTTGRNTEAFF.

The chain uses TRBV30 and TRBJ2-7, with D hard to call. The V end lost 7 bases, the J end lost 2 bases, and 18 bases lay between the germline ends. This CDR3 region has 14 residues. Germline CDR1 and CDR2: GTSNPN and SVGIG (reference sequence). CDR3 sequence reads: CALGVLQSAYEQYF. Here the CDR3 DNA reads TGTGCCTTAGGAGTCTTACAGAGCGCCTACGAGCAGTACTTC.

The rearrangement joins TRBV10-3 to TRBJ2-3; tentatively, D is TRBD2 (5 bases). Germline values: CDR1 ENHRY, CDR2 SYGVKD. Trimming removed 3 bases at V and 5 bases at J, with 21 bases between. The CDR3 sequence is 17 residues long. The CDR3 coding sequence is TGTGCCATCAGTGACGTACCGGGATCCGGATCGGGAGATACGCAGTATTTT. Amino acids: CAISDVPGSGSGDTQYF.

This clonotype was seen more than once but under ten times. The chain is built from TRBV7-3 and TRBJ1-1, with D maybe TRBD1 (5 bases). The CDR3 has 13 residues. Trimming removed 2 bases at V and 4 bases at J, with 8 bases between. CDR1 is SGHTA, CDR2 FQGTGA, per germline. The CDR3 protein is CASSLQGLTEAFF. In DNA, the CDR3 is TGTGCCAGCAGCTTACAGGGACTCACTGAAGCTTTCTTT.

This clonotype turned up a few times. The chain carries TRBV7-2 and TRBJ2-1; 11 bases are a match to TRBD2. CDR1 and CDR2 from the germline V gene are SGHTA and FQGNSA. Losses at the gene ends were 5 bases for V and 1 base for J; bases not matched to a gene: 7. The CDR3 spans 17 residues. The DNA of the CDR3 is TGTGCCAGCAGCCTTAGCGGGGGGGCCGGGTCCTACAATGAGCAGTTCTTC. Amino acid sequence: CASSLSGGAGSYNEQFF.

This clonotype was seen a single time. The J gene is TRBJ1-4, the V gene TRBV20-1; D call uncertain. The ends were cut back, 2 bases at V and 12 bases at J, with 10 bases in the middle. The CDR3 covers 11 residues. The germline V gene has CDR1 DFQATT and CDR2 SNEGSKA (reference sequence). The CDR3 bases are TGCAGTGCTAGAAACGGAAAAGAACTGTTTTTT. It yields the protein CSARNGKELFF.

The CDR3 nucleotides are TGTGCCAGCAGTGAACTGCAGGGTAGCGGGGCTAACTATGGCTACACCTTC. Its protein product is CASSELQGSGANYGYTF. J is TRBJ1-2 and V is TRBV6-1, with a tentative D call TRBD1 (5 bases). The germline gives CDR1 MNHNS, CDR2 SASEGT. V lost 2 bases, J lost 0 bases, and 16 bases lay in between. The CDR3 extends over 17 amino acids.

Only a few counts were recorded for this clonotype. The chain couples TRBV20-1 to TRBJ2-1; D perhaps matches TRBD2 (5 bases). This CDR3 contains 12 residues. The germline V gene has CDR1 DFQATT and CDR2 SNEGSKA (reference sequence). The V end was cut by 6 bases, the J end by 7 bases, with 13 bases between. CDR3 nucleotide sequence: TGCAGTGCCAAGACGAGCGGAAATGAGCAGTTCTTC. Its protein product is CSAKTSGNEQFF.

This clonotype was observed a handful of times. The rearrangement links TRBV7-2 to TRBJ2-5, with TRBD2 identical over 10 bases. The CDR3 sequence is 16 residues long. The germline gives CDR1 SGHTA, CDR2 FQGNSA. V shed 2 bases, J shed 5 bases, and the junction held 8 bases outside the gene matches. CDR3 protein: CASSLKGLAGAETQYF. DNA of the CDR3: TGTGCCAGCAGCTTAAAGGGGCTAGCGGGGGCGGAGACCCAGTACTTC. Variable domain in full (rest from reference TRBV7-2 and TRBJ2-5): GAGVSQSPSNKVTEKGKDVELRCDPISGHTALYWYRQSLGQGLEFLIYFQGNSAPDKSGLPSDRFSAERTGGSVSTLTIQRTQQEDSAVYLCASSLKGLAGAETQYFGPGTRLLVL.

The V and J genes are TRBV10-3 and TRBJ2-3, with 13 bases that match TRBD2. V dropped 4 bases and J dropped 4; count of bases not matched to a gene: 14. This CDR3 has 19 amino acids. Germline CDR1 is ENHRY and CDR2 is SYGVKD. This CDR3 is CAISGPLTSGGSLADTQYF. The CDR3 DNA follows: TGTGCCATCAGTGGACCTCTGACTAGCGGGGGGTCCCTGGCAGATACGCAGTATTTT.

This clonotype occurred a few times. The chain uses TRBV24-1 and TRBJ2-1; D ambiguous. V was clipped by 4 bases and J by 4 bases, with 4 bases between them. Germline assignment: CDR1 KGHDR and CDR2 SFDVKD. There are 12 residues in the CDR3. This CDR3 reads CATSELYNEQFF. The CDR3 DNA sequence: TGTGCCACCAGTGAGCTTTACAATGAGCAGTTCTTC.

This clonotype showed up just a few times. V usage is TRBV7-2 and J usage is TRBJ2-1; D tentatively reads TRBD1 or TRBD2 (5 bases each). Germline V gene lookup returns CDR1 SGHTA and CDR2 FQGNSA. V gave up 5 bases and J gave up 7 bases, with 18 bases separating them. The CDR3 spans 15 residues. The DNA for the CDR3 is TGTGCCAGCAGCATAGGGACCCCCGGGGTGAATGAGCAGTTCTTC. Protein product: CASSIGTPGVNEQFF.

As for this clonotype: A read error may account for a junction end that differs from germline. This sequence joins TRBV29-1 and TRBJ1-2; TRBD1 aligns across 8 bases. The CDR3 length is 16 residues. Germline V gene data show CDR1 as SQVTM and CDR2 as ANQGSEA. The CDR3 protein is CSVEVPGQANLYDYTF. As DNA, the CDR3 is TGCAGCGTTGAAGTGCCGGGACAGGCCAACCTCTATGACTACACCTTC.

V is TRBV3-1 and J is TRBJ1-1; D not resolved. The CDR3 totals 15 residues. Trimming removed 1 base at V and 0 bases at J, with 9 bases between. From germline, CDR1 is LGHDT and CDR2 YNNKEL (reference sequence). This chain's CDR3 is CASSQVAFMNTEAFF. In DNA, the CDR3 is TGTGCCAGCAGCCAAGTCGCATTTATGAACACTGAAGCTTTCTTT. The whole variable domain, filled in from reference TRBV3-1 and TRBJ1-1, reads DTAVSQTPKYLVTQMGNDKSIKCEQNLGHDTMYWYKQDSKKFLKIMFSYNNKELIINETVPNRFSPKSPDKAHLNLHINSLELGDSAVYFCASSQVAFMNTEAFFGQGTRLTVV.

The sample holds a few counts of this clonotype. The rearrangement joins TRBV7-2 to TRBJ2-5, with TRBD1 as a possible D gene (6 bases). Germline V lookup: CDR1 SGHTA, CDR2 FQGNSA. The ends were cut back, 3 bases at V and 4 bases at J, with 21 bases in the middle. The CDR3 loop spans 17 amino acids. CDR3 nucleotide sequence: TGTGCCAGCAGCTTCCCCTACAGGGCGTTGGGGGTAGAGACCCAGTACTTC. Its translation is CASSFPYRALGVETQYF. The entire variable domain, with the rest obtained from reference TRBV7-2 and TRBJ2-5, is as follows: GAGVSQSPSNKVTEKGKDVELRCDPISGHTALYWYRQSLGQGLEFLIYFQGNSAPDKSGLPSDRFSAERTGGSVSTLTIQRTQQEDSAVYLCASSFPYRALGVETQYFGPGTRLLVL.

This clonotype occurred a few times. The chain joins TRBV5-1 to TRBJ2-5; D may be TRBD2 (5 bases). The CDR3 contains 14 residues. Trimming stripped 0 bases from V and 3 bases from J, with 9 bases between. Germline V CDR1 and CDR2: SGHRS, YFSETQ. The chain's CDR3 is CASSLVTAEETQYF. CDR3 nucleotide sequence: TGCGCCAGCAGCTTGGTTACAGCGGAAGAGACCCAGTACTTC.

CDR3 region: CATSDLEDYEQYF. CDR3 bases: TGTGCCACCAGTGATTTGGAAGACTACGAGCAGTACTTC. The chain recombines TRBV24-1 with TRBJ2-7; D unclear. This CDR3 comprises 13 residues. Trimming removed 0 bases from V and 3 bases from J, with 5 bases in between. Germline assignment: CDR1 KGHDR and CDR2 SFDVKD.

This clonotype was recorded a few times. This sequence joins TRBV15 and TRBJ2-3; the D is unclear. This CDR3 has 17 amino acids. The germline V gene has CDR1 LNHNV and CDR2 YYDKDF (reference sequence). The ends were cut back, 0 bases at V and 2 bases at J, with 15 bases in the middle. This CDR3 reads CATSRDLIGQTTDTQYF. The CDR3 DNA follows: TGTGCCACCAGCAGAGATTTAATTGGGCAGACCACAGATACGCAGTATTTT.

This chain connects TRBV6-1 to TRBJ1-2; weak D call: TRBD1 (6 bases). Germline V gene data show CDR1 as MNHNS and CDR2 as SASEGT. The CDR3 is made up of 17 amino acids. V lost 0 bases to trimming and J lost 7 bases, with 21 bases between them. This CDR3 is CASSEAWHLRGEVGYTF. CDR3 bases: TGTGCCAGCAGTGAAGCGTGGCACCTCAGGGGAGAGGTTGGCTACACCTTC.

This clonotype has only a few counts. V gene TRBV9 combines with J gene TRBJ2-3; D unresolved. The V end was cut by 0 bases, the J end by 3 bases, with 8 bases between. Germline CDR1 is SGDLS and CDR2 is YYNGEE. The CDR3 runs 14 residues. The CDR3 region is CASSVGWRTDTQYF. CDR3 bases: TGTGCCAGCAGCGTAGGATGGCGGACAGATACGCAGTATTTT. Full variable domain (rest looked up from reference TRBV9 and TRBJ2-3): DSGVTQTPKHLITATGQRVTLRCSPRSGDLSVYWYQQSLDQGLQFLIQYYNGEERAKGNILERFSAQQFPDLHSELNLSSLELGDSALYFCASSVGWRTDTQYFGPGTRLTVL.

This clonotype showed up just a few times. V and J are TRBV20-1 and TRBJ1-1; TRBD1 might be the D (6 bases). V shed 0 bases and J shed 7 bases, with 12 bases lying between them. Germline V lookup: CDR1 DFQATT, CDR2 SNEGSKA (reference sequence). This CDR3 spans 13 amino acids. The CDR3 protein is CSAREGQLHEAFF. For the CDR3, the DNA is TGCAGTGCTAGAGAAGGACAGTTACATGAAGCTTTCTTT.

A few counts support this clonotype. This chain links TRBV5-6 with TRBJ2-4; no firm D call. The CDR3 totals 14 residues. Deletions cut 2 bases from V and 7 bases from J, with 13 bases between. Looked up from germline, CDR1 is SGHDT and CDR2 is YYEEEE. CDR3 sequence (DNA): TGTGCCAGCAGCTTTGGCCCGGTAGAGAACATTCAGTACTTC. Amino acid sequence: CASSFGPVENIQYF. The full variable domain, its missing parts supplied by reference TRBV5-6 and TRBJ2-4, is DAGVTQSPTHLIKTRGQQVTLRCSPKSGHDTVSWYQQALGQGPQFIFQYYEEEERQRGNFPDRFSGHQFPNYSSELNVNALLLGDSALYLCASSFGPVENIQYFGAGTRLSVL.